Listed here are 26 T cell receptor beta chains from one sample, sequenced in a study of control samples from healthy donors and cancer patients. Only in-frame clones appear in the TCRdb table, and some are missing; sequencing was by immunoSEQ multiplex PCR. The sample holds some 57,000 clones; 95% are singletons and the top ten take 2% to 3%. The sequenced material came from blood. The receptors come from a young man in good health.

The chain links TRBV19 to TRBJ2-7; TRBD1 agrees at 9 bases. J was trimmed by 1 base and V by 4 bases; bases with no gene match: 8. The CDR3 covers 16 residues. Germline loops: CDR1 LNHDA, CDR2 SQIVND (reference sequence). In DNA form, the CDR3 reads TGTGCCAGTAGTACCCCCACAGGGGGCCGTTCCTACGAGCAGTACTTC. This translates into CASSTPTGGRSYEQYF.

The genes are TRBV28 and TRBJ1-6; perhaps TRBD1 as D (5 bases). CDR3 length: 15 amino acids. The germline V gene encodes CDR1 MDHEN and CDR2 SYDVKM. The germline V and J ends were trimmed by 5 bases and 0 bases, with 8 bases remaining between them. Written as DNA, the CDR3 is TGTGCCAGCAGTATCGGGACCTCCTATAATTCACCCCTCCACTTT. Amino acid sequence: CASSIGTSYNSPLHF.

The rearrangement links TRBV5-1 to TRBJ2-1; D is possibly TRBD1 or TRBD2 (5 bases each). Germline loops: CDR1 SGHRS, CDR2 YFSETQ. V dropped 1 base and J dropped 10 bases, with 6 bases sitting between them. There are 11 residues in the CDR3. CDR3 bases: TGCGCCAGCAGCTTGTGGGACGAGCAGTTCTTC. The encoded protein is CASSLWDEQFF.

The J gene is TRBJ1-6, the V gene TRBV2, with 8 nucleotides matching TRBD1. This CDR3 is built from 15 residues. V shed 6 bases, J shed 7 bases, and the junction held 8 bases outside the gene matches. Germline values: CDR1 SNHLY, CDR2 FYNNEI. Here the CDR3 DNA reads TGTGCCAGCAGCCCTTGGACAGGGAACAATTCACCCCTCCACTTT. Protein sequence: CASSPWTGNNSPLHF.

This chain uses TRBV6-6 with TRBJ2-7; the D call may be TRBD1 or TRBD2 (5 bases each). The V end lost 1 base, the J end lost 7 bases, and 11 bases lay between the germline ends. CDR1 and CDR2 from the germline V gene are MNHNY and SVGAGI (reference sequence). This CDR3 is 13 amino acids long. The CDR3 sequence is CASSYWDHWEQYF. The CDR3 DNA reads TGTGCCAGCAGTTACTGGGACCACTGGGAGCAGTACTTC.

The CDR3 nucleotides are TGCAGCGTTGAAGGCGGGACAGGGGTCTATGGCTACACCTTC. Protein product: CSVEGGTGVYGYTF. The chain is built from TRBV29-1 and TRBJ1-2; 10 bases align to TRBD1. The junction had 3 bases not matched to a gene; V was cut back by 1 base and J by 4 bases. Germline V CDR1 and CDR2: SQVTM, ANQGSEA. The CDR3 is 14 residues long.

The rearrangement uses TRBV4-1 and TRBJ1-2; 9 bases match TRBD1. Germline V gives CDR1 MGHRA, CDR2 YSYEKL. With 6 bases clipped from V and 2 bases from J, the junction kept 7 bases outside the gene matches. This CDR3 spans 15 amino acids. The CDR3 coding sequence is TGCGCCAGCAGACAACCGGGACAGGGAAACTATGGCTACACCTTC. It codes for CASRQPGQGNYGYTF.

The rearrangement uses TRBV14 and TRBJ2-2, with D possibly being TRBD2 (6 bases). This CDR3 comprises 16 residues. The germline V gene has CDR1 SGHDN and CDR2 FVKESK. V was trimmed by 5 bases and J by 4 bases, leaving 17 bases between them. CDR3 amino acids: CASSAGRAGFTGELFF. Written as DNA, the CDR3 is TGTGCCAGCAGCGCCGGACGAGCGGGTTTCACCGGGGAGCTGTTTTTT. Complete variable domain (other parts from reference TRBV14 and TRBJ2-2): EAGVTQFPSHSVIEKGQTVTLRCDPISGHDNLYWYRRVMGKEIKFLLHFVKESKQDESGMPNNRFLAERTGGTYSTLKVQPAELEDSGVYFCASSAGRAGFTGELFFGEGSRLTVL.

The chain has TRBV6-4 and TRBJ2-1; D uncertain. The CDR3 loop spans 12 amino acids. V gave up 0 bases and J gave up 7 bases, with 4 bases separating them. The V gene's germline CDR1 is MRHNA and CDR2 SNTAGT. CDR3 DNA sequence: TGTGCCAGCAGTGACTCGGGGAATGAGCAGTTCTTC. This translates into CASSDSGNEQFF.

The chain recombines TRBV29-1 with TRBJ1-2; tentative D call: TRBD1 (6 bases). The CDR3 covers 13 residues. V was pared by 2 bases and J by 1 base, with 8 bases between. Germline V gene data show CDR1 as SQVTM and CDR2 as ANQGSEA. The CDR3 nucleotides read TGCAGCGTTGAAACGGACAGTAACTATGGCTACACCTTC. It encodes CSVETDSNYGYTF. The full variable domain, rest sourced from reference TRBV29-1 and TRBJ1-2, is SAVISQKPSRDICQRGTSLTIQCQVDSQVTMMFWYRQQPGQSLTLIATANQGSEATYESGFVIDKFPISRPNLTFSTLTVSNMSPEDSSIYLCSVETDSNYGYTFGSGTRLTVV.

This chain joins TRBV27 and TRBJ2-1, with D unresolved. CDR1 MNHEY and CDR2 SMNVEV come from the germline V gene (reference sequence). V was trimmed by 0 bases and J by 6 bases, leaving 6 bases between them. This CDR3 region has 13 residues. CDR3 residues: CASSLSRFNEQFF. DNA of the CDR3: TGTGCCAGCAGTTTATCACGTTTCAATGAGCAGTTCTTC.

The V gene is TRBV6-5, the J gene TRBJ2-1; 12 nucleotides agree with TRBD2. The CDR3 totals 15 residues. The V and J ends lost 5 bases and 2 bases, in that order; junction bases with no gene match: 1. The germline V gene has CDR1 MNHEY and CDR2 SVGAGI. Here the CDR3 reads CASSRLAGAYNEQFF. The CDR3, as DNA: TGTGCCAGCAGTCGACTAGCGGGGGCCTACAATGAGCAGTTCTTC.

The rearrangement uses TRBV18 and TRBJ2-7; D remains unclear. V lost 3 bases and J lost 3, with 9 bases in between. The CDR3 spans 13 residues. Per germline, CDR1 KGHSH and CDR2 LQKENI. The DNA for the CDR3 is TGTGCCAGCTCACCCCTTAGAGGCTACGAGCAGTACTTC. Its translation is CASSPLRGYEQYF.

The chain recombines TRBV7-6 with TRBJ2-5, with unresolved D. V was cut by 2 bases and J by 3 bases, with 13 bases left in between. CDR1 is SGHVS, CDR2 FNYEAQ, per germline. CDR3 size: 15 residues. The CDR3 nucleotides read TGTGCCAGCAGCTTAAGGCGGCCAGAAGAAGAGACCCAGTACTTC. This translates into CASSLRRPEEETQYF.

The CDR3 bases are TGTGCCTCTATCCCACTGACAAACAGTTACTATGGCTACACCTTC. It codes for CASIPLTNSYYGYTF. The chain combines TRBV30 with TRBJ1-2; D is unclear. The CDR3 is 15 residues long. Germline-derived CDR1 and CDR2 are GTSNPN and SVGIG (reference sequence). Deletions cut 7 bases from V and 3 bases from J, with 21 bases between. Supplemented by reference TRBV30 and TRBJ1-2, the full variable domain reads SQTIHQWPATLVQPVGSPLSLECTVEGTSNPNLYWYRQAAGRGLQLLFYSVGIGQISSEVPQNLSASRPQDRQFILSSKKLLLSDSGFYLCASIPLTNSYYGYTFGSGTRLTVV.

The chain has TRBV5-1 and TRBJ2-2; D may correspond to TRBD1 or TRBD2 (5 bases each). Germline lookup yields CDR1 SGHRS and CDR2 YFSETQ. Trimming shortened V by 0 bases and J by 4 bases, and 10 bases separated the two germline ends. The CDR3 runs 15 residues. The CDR3 coding sequence is TGCGCCAGCAGCTTGGCTTATGGGGGCACCGGGGAGCTGTTTTTT. Its translation is CASSLAYGGTGELFF.

The gene calls are TRBV6-1 and TRBJ2-6, with 7 bases that match TRBD2. Germline V CDR1 and CDR2: MNHNS, SASEGT. The CDR3 is made up of 16 amino acids. V was clipped by 0 bases and J by 3 bases; unmatched bases: 2. The CDR3 here is CASSEAGGDGANVLTF. In DNA, the CDR3 is TGTGCCAGCAGTGAAGCGGGGGGGGATGGGGCCAACGTCCTGACTTTC.

V and J are TRBV6-2 or TRBV6-3 and TRBJ2-6, with D uncertain. The CDR3 is made up of 15 amino acids. Germline V gene sequence: CDR1 MNHEY, CDR2 SVGEGT. Trimming left V 5 bases short and J 0 bases short, with 8 bases between. CDR3 nucleotides: TGTGCCAGCAGTACCCCCGGCTCTGGGGCCAACGTCCTGACTTTC. Translation: CASSTPGSGANVLTF.

The chain is built from TRBV9 and TRBJ2-7; 7 bases agree with TRBD1. After removal of 7 bases from V and 4 bases from J, the junction contained 11 bases not matched to a gene. The CDR3 sequence is 14 residues long. CDR1 and CDR2 (germline): SGDLS, YYNGEE. The DNA of the CDR3 is TGTGCCAGCGCCCCCGGGACAGTAATTTACGAGCAGTACTTC. This encodes CASAPGTVIYEQYF.

The chain combines TRBV2 with TRBJ1-6, with D possibly being TRBD1 (5 bases). This CDR3 contains 16 residues. Germline loops: CDR1 SNHLY, CDR2 FYNNEI. V was clipped by 2 bases and J by 3 bases, with 11 bases between them. The CDR3 DNA sequence: TGTGCCAGCAGTGAACGGGGACGCATCTATAATTCACCCCTCCACTTT. Its protein is CASSERGRIYNSPLHF. The full variable domain, rest sourced from reference TRBV2 and TRBJ1-6, is EPEVTQTPSHQVTQMGQEVILRCVPISNHLYFYWYRQILGQKVEFLVSFYNNEISEKSEIFDDQFSVERPDGSNFTLKIRSTKLEDSAMYFCASSERGRIYNSPLHFGNGTRLTVT.

The chain employs TRBV2 and TRBJ1-2, with D unclear. The CDR3 contains 14 residues. V was cut by 5 bases and J by 4 bases, with 14 bases left in between. Germline CDR1 SNHLY, CDR2 FYNNEI. CDR3 protein: CASSTQWRSYGYTF. The CDR3 nucleotides are TGTGCCAGCAGTACACAGTGGAGGAGCTATGGCTACACCTTC.

This clone was counted a single time. The genes are TRBV3-1 (or the pseudogene TRBV3-2) and TRBJ2-3; no definite D call. CDR1 and CDR2 from the germline V gene are LGHDT and YNNKEL (reference sequence). The CDR3 covers 12 residues. V was shortened by 4 bases and J by 0 bases, with 2 bases between the two germline ends. In DNA form, the CDR3 reads TGTGCCAGCAGCCCTAGCACAGATACGCAGTATTTT. Translating gives CASSPSTDTQYF.

The chain couples TRBV24-1 to TRBJ1-6; D remains ambiguous. Germline V gene data show CDR1 as KGHDR and CDR2 as SFDVKD. The CDR3 is 13 amino acids. The V end was cut by 6 bases, the J end by 9 bases, with 11 bases between. The CDR3 DNA reads TGTGCCACCAGTCTGGGATGGGGTTCACCCCTCCACTTT. Amino acids: CATSLGWGSPLHF.

The V gene is TRBV29-1, the J gene TRBJ2-1; D possibly corresponds to TRBD1 (6 bases). Germline V gene lookup returns CDR1 SQVTM and CDR2 ANQGSEA. Trimming shortened V by 6 bases and J by 3 bases, and 18 bases separated the two germline ends. The CDR3 contains 15 residues. Here the CDR3 DNA reads TGCAGCGTGGAGGACAGCCAAAACATCTACAATGAGCAGTTCTTC. Translated: CSVEDSQNIYNEQFF.

This rearrangement joins TRBV20-1 to TRBJ1-1, with D uncertain. V was clipped by 0 bases and J by 9 bases, with 5 bases between them. The CDR3 has 10 amino acids. Germline lookup yields CDR1 DFQATT and CDR2 SNEGSKA (reference sequence). The chain's CDR3 is CSARDLKAFF. CDR3 nucleotides: TGCAGTGCTAGAGATCTTAAAGCTTTCTTT.

The chain combines TRBV28 with TRBJ1-6; D is ambiguous. Germline-derived CDR1 and CDR2 are MDHEN and SYDVKM. The CDR3 has 13 amino acids. In DNA, the CDR3 is TGTGCGTCCGGGTTAAACTATAATTCACCCCTCCACTTT. This codes for CASGLNYNSPLHF.